The clone carrying this T cell receptor beta chain was recorded at least ten times. The data were taken from a study of T cells in Graves' hyperthyroidism and ophthalmopathy. Template material for amplifying TCR beta CDR3 regions consisted of RNA transcripts. TCR CDR3 regions were first amplified by RT-PCR with HTBI primers. TCRdb reanalysed the multiplex PCR reads using MiXCR and keeps one entry per CDR3 protein. The repertoire consists of 250,000 or so distinct CDR3 sequences, with about 16% occurring once and the leading ten covering around 28%. The CDR3 covers 15 residues. Germline V gene sequence: CDR1 MDHEN, CDR2 SYDVKM. The V end was cut by 3 bases, the J end by 4 bases, with 12 bases between.

The chain joins TRBV28 to TRBJ2-2; D remains ambiguous. The receptor comes from a woman aged 18-29 years with Graves' ophthalmopathy. Sequenced: blood. The CDR3 reads CASSLHSLTTGELFF. CDR3 nucleotide sequence: TGTGCCAGCAGTTTGCATAGTCTAACCACCGGGGAGCTGTTTTTT. Full variable domain (rest looked up from reference TRBV28 and TRBJ2-2): DVKVTQSSRYLVKRTGEKVFLECVQDMDHENMFWYRQDPGLGLRLIYFSYDVKMKEKGDIPEGYSVSREKKERFSLILESASTNQTSMYLCASSLHSLTTGELFFGEGSRLTVL.